The clone carrying this T cell receptor (beta chain) was detected many times. Its antigen remains unidentified. Source study methods: A classifier for distant metastasis in papillary thyroid cancer was constructed using CDR3 differences observed across clinicopathological groups. With MiXCR, TCRdb called clones anew from the PCR reads. None of the V and J calls come from the authors' own analysis; TCRdb made them. Of just over 70,000 clones listed, roughly 18% are singletons. There were no patients who had received any treatment before thyroid surgery. Deletions cut 3 bases from V and 5 bases from J, with 8 bases between. Germline CDR1 MGHDK, CDR2 SYGVNS. The CDR3 length is 13 residues. The sample originates from a study of metastatic and nonmetastatic thyroid tumors. Background on the study: Comparative analysis of repertoires was undertaken across blood and tumor or nodule tissue obtained from malignant and benign thyroid patients.

Study results and caveats: Across blood and tumor, TCR beta diversity in malignant thyroid tumors was reportedly significantly higher than in benign nodules.

The chain links TRBV25-1 to TRBJ2-1, with D hard to call. The source of this sequence is a female donor with papillary thyroid cancer or a benign thyroid nodule (not recorded which). Some clones in this sample may be carry-over from other donors' samples. Sequencing was performed on blood. The CDR3 region is CASSETGHNEQFF. In nucleotides, the CDR3 is TGTGCCAGCAGTGAGACTGGACACAATGAGCAGTTCTTC.